Presented here are 30 T cell receptor beta chains from one specimen sequenced in a study of spatial heterogeneity in lung cancer. TCRdb passed the 5' RACE reads through MiXCR, listing each CDR3 protein once. The sample includes some 9,300 distinct CDR3 sequences, 6.1% of them seen just once. The time point: sample taken at primary tumor resection. The sequences come from normal lung tissue next to the tumor, collected at surgery. These receptors came from a male donor with early-stage non-small cell lung cancer.

This clonotype was seen more than once but under ten times. V is TRBV5-4 and J is TRBJ2-1; 12 positions match TRBD2. The V and J ends lost 0 bases and 3 bases, in that order; junction bases with no gene match: 1. This CDR3 has 16 amino acids. Germline lookup yields CDR1 SGHNT and CDR2 YYREEE (reference sequence). The CDR3: CASSLGLAGDYNEQFF. The CDR3 DNA reads as TGTGCCAGCAGCTTGGGACTAGCGGGGGACTACAATGAGCAGTTCTTC.

This sequence joins TRBV12-3 or TRBV12-4 and TRBJ1-2; 12 positions match TRBD1. There are 15 residues in the CDR3. Unmatched junction bases numbered 10, after V lost 6 bases and J lost 8 bases. The CDR3 loop reads CASSRPGQGARGYTF. CDR3 nucleotides: TGTGCCAGCAGCCGCCCGGGACAGGGGGCGCGGGGCTACACCTTC.

This clonotype was recorded at least ten times. This sequence joins TRBV2 and TRBJ1-2; D is ambiguous. The CDR3 totals 13 residues. V lost 1 base and J lost 4, with 7 bases in between. Germline CDR1 is SNHLY and CDR2 is FYNNEI. In DNA form, the CDR3 reads TGTGCCAGCAGTGAAGACGCCTCCTATGGCTACACCTTC. Translated: CASSEDASYGYTF.

Ten or more counts support this clonotype. This sequence joins TRBV6-2 or TRBV6-3 and TRBJ2-2; D possibly matches TRBD1 or TRBD2 (5 bases each). In germline, CDR1 is MNHEY, CDR2 SVGEGT. The CDR3 loop spans 14 amino acids. V dropped 4 bases and J dropped 4 bases, with 10 bases sitting between them. CDR3 DNA sequence: TGTGCCAGCAGTTGGGGGTCATTCACCGGGGAGCTGTTTTTT. Its protein is CASSWGSFTGELFF.

This clonotype was detected ten times or more. The V gene is TRBV9, the J gene TRBJ2-1; 9 nucleotides align to TRBD2. V lost 4 bases, J lost 10 bases, and 3 bases stayed unmatched. The CDR3 runs to 12 residues. Looked up from germline, CDR1 is SGDLS and CDR2 is YYNGEE. CDR3 sequence (DNA): TGTGCCAGCAGCTCCCTAGCGGGAGAGCAGTTCTTC. It specifies CASSSLAGEQFF.

This sequence joins TRBV9 and TRBJ2-7; D gene ambiguous. The CDR3 sequence is 14 residues long. Germline loops: CDR1 SGDLS, CDR2 YYNGEE. V was cut by 1 base and J by 2 bases, with 10 bases left in between. CDR3 bases: TGTGCCAGCAGCGTACGGCCGTCCACCTACGAGCAGTACTTC. It codes for CASSVRPSTYEQYF.

This clonotype was recorded many times. The gene calls are TRBV12-3 or TRBV12-4 and TRBJ2-2; D uncertain. Trimming removed 5 bases from V and 1 base from J, with 11 bases in between. The CDR3 runs to 15 residues. CDR3 sequence reads: CASSTYQRNTGELFF. In DNA form, the CDR3 reads TGTGCCAGCAGTACCTACCAGCGGAACACCGGGGAGCTGTTTTTT.

V and J are TRBV6-4 and TRBJ2-3; D is ambiguous. V shed 2 bases and J shed 6 bases, with 9 bases lying between them. The CDR3 is 13 amino acids. Looked up from germline, CDR1 is MRHNA and CDR2 is SNTAGT. The CDR3 here is CASSDQQGDTQYF. The CDR3 DNA reads TGTGCCAGCAGTGACCAACAAGGTGATACGCAGTATTTT.

The J gene is TRBJ2-2, the V gene TRBV7-2; no clear D. Germline values: CDR1 SGHTA, CDR2 FQGNSA. With 2 bases removed from V and 0 bases from J, the gap between germline ends came to 13 bases. The CDR3 runs 17 residues. The CDR3 protein is CASSLLPTSANTGELFF. The CDR3 bases are TGTGCCAGCAGCTTACTTCCGACTTCCGCGAACACCGGGGAGCTGTTTTTT.

This clonotype was detected only a few times. This chain joins TRBV29-1 and TRBJ2-1; 8 bases match TRBD2. CDR1 and CDR2 (germline): SQVTM, ANQGSEA. This CDR3 has 13 amino acids. After removal of 6 bases from V and 9 bases from J, the junction contained 10 bases not matched to a gene. For the CDR3, the DNA is TGCAGCGTCGGAGAGCGGGAGTGGGGTGAGCAGTTCTTC. It encodes CSVGEREWGEQFF.

This clonotype was counted a few times. J is TRBJ1-5 and V is TRBV5-5, with no clear D. This CDR3 has 15 residues. Trimming pared 4 bases from V and 3 bases from J, leaving 14 bases between. Germline CDR1 SGHKS, CDR2 YYEKEE (reference sequence). CDR3 nucleotide sequence: TGTGCCAGCAGCAGAAACACGGAATTCAATCAGCCCCAGCATTTT. Translating gives CASSRNTEFNQPQHF.

This clonotype was observed many times. V is TRBV6-6 and J is TRBJ1-2; 9 bases match TRBD1. The CDR3 is 14 amino acids. Germline V CDR1 and CDR2: MNHNY, SVGAGI (reference sequence). V was pared by 5 bases and J by 7 bases, with 8 bases of the junction left unmatched. The CDR3 DNA is TGTGCCAGCAGTCCCCCCGGGACAGGGTCTGGCTACACCTTC. As protein: CASSPPGTGSGYTF.

There are many counts of this clonotype. The chain employs TRBV5-1 and TRBJ2-3; D perhaps matches TRBD2 (6 bases). The CDR3 totals 15 residues. The germline V and J ends were trimmed by 4 bases and 0 bases, with 12 bases remaining between them. The germline CDR1 and CDR2 sequences are SGHRS and YFSETQ. The CDR3 nucleotides are TGCGCCAGCAGCGGGCTGACTAGGAGCACAGATACGCAGTATTTT. It codes for CASSGLTRSTDTQYF.

This clonotype is labeled large. The V and J genes are TRBV7-3 and TRBJ2-1; 10 nucleotides agree with TRBD2. The CDR3 covers 17 residues. Germline CDR1 SGHTA, CDR2 FQGTGA. Germline trimming cut 4 bases from V and 8 bases from J; bases unmatched to any gene: 14. CDR3 sequence reads: CASSSAPSGGAVDEQFF. CDR3 sequence (DNA): TGTGCCAGCAGCTCCGCCCCGAGCGGGGGGGCGGTCGATGAGCAGTTCTTC.

The sample holds many counts of this clonotype. V is TRBV12-3 or TRBV12-4 and J is TRBJ2-1; TRBD1 might be the D (6 bases). The CDR3 spans 15 residues. The ends were cut back, 1 base at V and 9 bases at J, with 16 bases in the middle. CDR3: CASSLDTSPRGEQFF. DNA for the CDR3: TGTGCCAGCAGTTTAGATACCTCCCCCAGGGGTGAGCAGTTCTTC.

The chain employs TRBV29-1 and TRBJ2-5; D is perhaps TRBD1 (6 bases). This CDR3 is built from 12 residues. Germline V gene data show CDR1 as SQVTM and CDR2 as ANQGSEA. V lost 4 bases, J lost 3 bases, and 9 bases lay in between. Here the CDR3 reads CSVGTAEETQYF. The CDR3 DNA reads as TGCAGCGTTGGGACAGCAGAAGAGACCCAGTACTTC.

The sample holds many counts of this clonotype. This chain connects TRBV9 to TRBJ2-5; maybe TRBD2 (5 bases). The CDR3 extends over 15 amino acids. Germline assignment: CDR1 SGDLS and CDR2 YYNGEE. The V end was cut by 0 bases, the J end by 1 base, with 10 bases between. The CDR3 is CASSVAVGVQETQYF. The CDR3 DNA reads as TGTGCCAGCAGCGTAGCCGTGGGAGTCCAAGAGACCCAGTACTTC.

The sample holds many counts of this clonotype. The rearrangement links TRBV11-2 to TRBJ2-3; D ambiguous. Trimming left V 2 bases short and J 4 bases short, with 10 bases between. This CDR3 region has 14 residues. Germline V CDR1 and CDR2: SGHAT, FQNNGV. The CDR3 here is CASSLSGLADTQYF. The DNA for the CDR3 is TGTGCCAGCAGCTTATCCGGGTTAGCAGATACGCAGTATTTT. The full variable domain, with the rest looked up from reference TRBV11-2 and TRBJ2-3, is EAGVAQSPRYKIIEKRQSVAFWCNPISGHATLYWYQQILGQGPKLLIQFQNNGVVDDSQLPKDRFSAERLKGVDSTLKIQPAKLEDSAVYLCASSLSGLADTQYFGPGTRLTVL.

This clonotype was recorded many times. V gene TRBV29-1 combines with J gene TRBJ2-5, with a possible D match to TRBD1 (5 bases). The CDR3 length is 14 residues. Deletions cut 2 bases from V and 1 base from J, with 11 bases between. Germline-derived CDR1 and CDR2 are SQVTM and ANQGSEA. The CDR3 protein is CSVESRGSQETQYF. The CDR3 DNA is TGCAGCGTTGAATCAAGGGGCAGCCAAGAGACCCAGTACTTC.

The rearrangement links TRBV18 to TRBJ2-1, with 8 bases identical to TRBD1. Germline trimming cut 3 bases from V and 0 bases from J; bases unmatched to any gene: 7. Germline CDR1 is KGHSH and CDR2 is LQKENI. CDR3 size: 17 residues. In nucleotides, the CDR3 is TGTGCCAGCTCACCTATGACAGGGGACAGCTCCTACAATGAGCAGTTCTTC. This encodes CASSPMTGDSSYNEQFF.

V is TRBV27 and J is TRBJ2-3, with 8 bases matching TRBD2. The CDR3 extends over 17 amino acids. CDR1 is MNHEY and CDR2 is SMNVEV in the germline V gene (reference sequence). Trimming took 5 bases from V and 0 from J; bases not matched to a gene: 10. This chain's CDR3 is CASSRSSTSVSTDTQYF. CDR3 DNA sequence: TGTGCCAGCAGTAGAAGCTCGACTAGCGTTAGCACAGATACGCAGTATTTT.

In its sample, this clonotype was seen many times. The chain recombines TRBV6-2 or TRBV6-3 with TRBJ2-3; D is possibly TRBD1 (5 bases). Trimming shortened V by 7 bases and J by 7 bases, and 24 bases separated the two germline ends. CDR1 MNHEY and CDR2 SVGEGT come from the germline V gene. This CDR3 has 16 amino acids. The CDR3 coding sequence is TGTGCCAGCAAGGGGTCGGGCGCCACCGACCTGAATACGCAGTATTTT. Translation: CASKGSGATDLNTQYF.

This clonotype was counted only a few times. The rearrangement links TRBV6-2 or TRBV6-3 to TRBJ2-7; TRBD2 is a possible D gene (5 bases). V was pared by 4 bases and J by 7 bases, with 20 bases between. Germline V gene lookup returns CDR1 MNHEY and CDR2 SVGEGT. The CDR3 contains 15 residues. CDR3 amino acids: CASSSTTELVREQYF. The DNA for the CDR3 is TGTGCCAGCAGTTCGACCACGGAACTAGTCCGGGAGCAGTACTTC.

The rearrangement joins TRBV28 to TRBJ1-1, with D perhaps matching TRBD1 (6 bases). The germline CDR1 and CDR2 sequences are MDHEN and SYDVKM. The CDR3 covers 13 residues. Trimming took off 3 bases at V and 8 bases at J, with 13 bases between the two ends. DNA of the CDR3: TGTGCCAGCAGTTTTACCAGGGGAAGGGAAGCTTTCTTT. Protein: CASSFTRGREAFF. The full variable domain, in which reference TRBV28 and TRBJ1-1 provide the parts outside the CDR3, is DVKVTQSSRYLVKRTGEKVFLECVQDMDHENMFWYRQDPGLGLRLIYFSYDVKMKEKGDIPEGYSVSREKKERFSLILESASTNQTSMYLCASSFTRGREAFFGQGTRLTVV.

The sample holds a few counts of this clonotype. CDR3 amino acids: CASSLAVTGELFF. The CDR3 coding sequence is TGTGCCAGCAGTTTAGCGGTCACCGGGGAGCTGTTTTTT. This rearrangement joins TRBV12-3 or TRBV12-4 to TRBJ2-2; D is undetermined. With 0 bases removed from V and 4 bases from J, the gap between germline ends came to 3 bases. There are 13 residues in the CDR3.

Details on this clonotype: Germline is not matched at one junction end, which may reflect a read error. The rearrangement joins TRBV28 to TRBJ2-3; 9 nucleotides align to TRBD2. This CDR3 spans 15 amino acids. CDR1 is MDHEN and CDR2 is SYDVKM in the germline V gene. CDR3 sequence reads: CASDGHGGGAETQYF. The CDR3 DNA is TGTGCCAGCGACGGTCATGGCGGGGGGGCAGAAACGCAGTATTTT.

In this sample, this clonotype turned up many times. The genes are TRBV5-4 and TRBJ2-2, with 7 bases identical to TRBD1. Germline CDR1 reads SGHNT; CDR2 reads YYREEE (reference sequence). The CDR3 extends over 14 amino acids. After removal of 4 bases from V and 1 base from J, the junction contained 1 base not matched to a gene. The DNA for the CDR3 is TGTGCCAGCAGCCGACAGGGGAACACCGGGGAGCTGTTTTTT. Its translation is CASSRQGNTGELFF.

Ten or more counts support this clonotype. This sequence joins TRBV3-1 and TRBJ2-7, with 7 bases aligning to TRBD2. V gave up 3 bases and J gave up 3 bases; unmatched junction bases: 5. CDR1 LGHDT and CDR2 YNNKEL come from the germline V gene (reference sequence). The CDR3 runs 14 residues. This CDR3 reads CASSHSGGGYEQYF. For the CDR3, the DNA is TGTGCCAGCAGCCACTCCGGCGGGGGCTACGAGCAGTACTTC.

In this sample, this clonotype turned up many times. The rearrangement joins TRBV3-1 to TRBJ2-7; 10 bases agree with TRBD1. Losses at the gene ends were 0 bases for V and 3 bases for J; bases not matched to a gene: 2. Germline V gives CDR1 LGHDT, CDR2 YNNKEL (reference sequence). This CDR3 contains 15 residues. CDR3 nucleotides: TGTGCCAGCAGCCAAGAGGGGACAGGGGACTACGAGCAGTACTTC. As protein: CASSQEGTGDYEQYF.

This clonotype appeared many times. The chain joins TRBV6-2 or TRBV6-3 to TRBJ2-3, with 11 bases aligning to TRBD2. The CDR3 has 16 amino acids. In germline, CDR1 is MNHEY, CDR2 SVGEGT. With 10 bases clipped from V and 5 bases from J, the junction kept 14 bases outside the gene matches. This CDR3 is CATRTPLAGGIDTQYF. The CDR3 nucleotides read TGTGCCACCAGAACCCCCCTAGCGGGGGGAATAGATACGCAGTATTTT.